This T cell receptor beta chain emerged from a study of T cell responses to AZD1222 COVID-19 vaccine. Study-wide background: Doses given second, at about 4 or about 12 weeks, were pooled. General study points: Sampling that yielded the repertoires occurred only after the peak T cell response.

CDR1 and CDR2 from the germline V gene are SGHNT and YENEEA. This CDR3 is built from 16 residues. V gave up 5 bases and J gave up 2 bases, with 15 bases separating them. The repertoire was sequenced with immunoSEQ multiplex PCR; TCRdb's copy has only in-frame clones and lacks some. The data show some 150,000 clones, about 93% seen once. Of note for this clone: Its target is unknown.

The sample consisted of peripheral blood, taken on day 0 of AZD1222 vaccination. The chain carries TRBV11-3 and TRBJ1-4; no firm D call. This receptor was taken from an adult in good health. CDR3 residues: CASSPNHGSTNEKLFF. CDR3 bases: TGTGCCAGCAGCCCTAACCACGGGAGCACTAATGAAAAACTGTTTTTT.